The 4 T cell receptor beta chains listed next were all sequenced from one sample in a study of blood T cell repertoires in COVID-19. The assay was immunoSEQ multiplex PCR, and TCRdb's table has in-frame clones only and misses some. The table records 45,000 to 50,000 clones, roughly 80% of them present only once. The material sequenced was peripheral blood. The receptor set was obtained from a man aged 55 to 70 with active COVID-19.

The chain employs TRBV21-1 and TRBJ2-7; no check of the table's D call, TRBD1, against the DNA was made. TRBV21-1 is a known pseudogene. This CDR3 is 14 amino acids long. DNA of the CDR3: TGTGCCAGCAGCAAAGAGGGACAGTGCTACGAGCAGTACTTC. Its translation: CASSKEGQCYEQYF.

This clone was seen once. The rearrangement joins TRBV9 to TRBJ2-7, with 11 bases matching TRBD2. The V gene end was trimmed by 0 bases and the J gene end by 4 bases; junction bases not matched to a gene: 3. Germline V gives CDR1 SGDLS, CDR2 YYNGEE. The CDR3 is 15 amino acids. CDR3 region: CASSVVLAGEYEQYF. CDR3 in DNA: TGTGCCAGCAGCGTAGTACTAGCGGGGGAATACGAGCAGTACTTC.

The chain employs TRBV6-2 or TRBV6-3 and TRBJ1-1; 7 bases match TRBD1. V trimming: 6 bases; J trimming: 1 base; junction bases outside the gene matches: 5. The CDR3 spans 14 residues. Per the germline V gene, CDR1 is MNHEY and CDR2 is SVGEGT. This chain's CDR3 is CASSWTGPNTEAFF. CDR3 nucleotide sequence: TGTGCCAGCAGCTGGACAGGACCGAACACTGAAGCTTTCTTT.

The chain has TRBV28 and TRBJ2-6, with D unclear. Trimming cost V 6 bases and J 0 bases, with 6 bases left between them. Germline values: CDR1 MDHEN, CDR2 SYDVKM. The CDR3 spans 14 residues. The CDR3 DNA is TGTGCCAGCAGCCCTCTCTCTGGGGCCAACGTCCTGACTTTC. Amino acid sequence: CASSPLSGANVLTF.